One and the same sample provided the 21 T cell receptor delta chains below, sequenced in a study of gamma delta lymphoproliferative disorders and STAT genes. PBMCs from patients and controls supplied the genomic DNA for sequencing. TCRdb called clones from the multiplex PCR reads again using CATT. Of about 3,800 delta-chain clones listed, more than 0.8% are singletons. Sample: blood. The receptor set was obtained from a human donor in good health.

The sample holds many counts of this clone. The likely explanation is a read error, given a far larger clone one base away. The sample contains more than one DNA sequence encoding this CDR3. This rearrangement joins TRDV2 to TRDJ1; perhaps TRDD3 as D (6 bases). This CDR3 region has 15 residues. Trimming took 4 bases from V and 0 from J, leaving 14 bases between them. The V gene's germline CDR1 is GEAIGNYY and CDR2 EKD. In DNA form, the CDR3 reads TGTGCCTGTGATACCGATCTGGGGTACACCGATAAACTCATCTTT. Encoded protein: CACDTDLGYTDKLIF.

In this sample, this clone turned up a few times. TCRdb records a much larger clone's protein for this DNA, with a difference at residue 12 that likely arises from a read error; the protein given is the translation of the DNA. This chain connects TRDV2 to TRDJ1; tentatively, D is TRDD3 (5 bases). Germline CDR1 and CDR2: GEAIGNYY and EKD. This CDR3 spans 15 amino acids. The CDR3 loop is CACDPVLDGTDILIF. The CDR3 nucleotides read TGTGCCTGTGACCCCGTACTGGATGGTACCGATATACTCATCTTT.

This clone was found a few times. Only one base separates this from a far larger clonotype, so it likely reflects a read error. The same CDR3 also results from other DNA sequences found in this sample. The chain carries TRDV2 and TRDJ1; possible D gene TRDD3, 6 bases. Germline CDR1 is GEAIGNYY and CDR2 is EKD. Between the trimmed V and J ends, which lost 0 bases and 5 bases, there was a span of 27 bases. The CDR3 consists of 19 residues. The CDR3, as DNA: TGTGCCTGTGACACCGTGGTGGTGGGGGGCCCAGAAGGCACTGATAAACTCATCTTT. Translated, it gives CACDTVVVGGPEGTDKLIF.

A note on this clone: TCRdb shows a much larger clone's protein in place of this DNA's translation, and the two differ at residue 3, likely through a read error; the protein shown is translated from the DNA. The chain couples TRDV2 to TRDJ3; 7 nucleotides line up with TRDD3. This CDR3 spans 19 amino acids. Looked up from germline, CDR1 is GEAIGNYY and CDR2 is EKD. The CDR3: CARDTGGLTRSWDTRQMFF. As DNA, the CDR3 is TGTGCCCGTGACACCGGGGGATTAACTCGCTCCTGGGACACCCGACAGATGTTTTTC.

This clone came up a few times. TCRdb's protein for this DNA is that of a much larger clone and differs from the translation at residue 14, likely a read error; the protein shown is the DNA translation. The genes are TRDV2 and TRDJ1, with 7 bases aligning to TRDD3. The CDR3 loop spans 17 amino acids. Germline CDR1 GEAIGNYY, CDR2 EKD. CDR3 sequence: CACDTVPGGAYTDRLIF. CDR3 DNA sequence: TGTGCCTGTGACACCGTCCCTGGGGGTGCGTACACCGATAGACTCATCTTT.

As to this clone: For this DNA, TCRdb reports the protein of a much larger clone, which diverges at residue 7, most likely from a read error; the protein presented here is translated directly from the DNA. V is TRDV2 and J is TRDJ1; 13 positions match TRDD3. Germline CDR1 and CDR2: GEAIGNYY and EKD. The CDR3 runs 18 residues. The V and J ends lost 0 bases and 0 bases, in that order; junction bases with no gene match: 6. CDR3 amino acids: CACDTVDTGGYDTDKLIF. CDR3 nucleotide sequence: TGTGCCTGTGACACCGTCGATACTGGGGGATACGACACCGATAAACTCATCTTT.

This clone was observed many times. This likely stems from a read error, as it lies one base from a far larger clone. V and J are TRDV2 and TRDJ1; tentatively, D is TRDD3 (6 bases). CDR3 length equals 15 residues. V was pared by 3 bases and J by 0 bases, with 13 bases between. Germline-derived CDR1 and CDR2 are GEAIGNYY and EKD. CDR3 coding DNA: TGTGCCTGTGACGCCGATCTGGGGTACACCGATAAACTCATCTTT. Amino acid sequence: CACDADLGYTDKLIF.

This clone ranks as medium-sized (0.01 to 0.1%). This CDR3 is also generated by other DNA sequences in the sample. The gene calls are TRDV3 and TRDJ1, with 10 bases identical to TRDD3. After removal of 1 base from V and 0 bases from J, the junction contained 26 bases not matched to a gene. The CDR3 extends over 22 amino acids. Germline lookup yields CDR1 TVYSNPD and CDR2 GDNSRS (reference sequence). CDR3 sequence: CAFNHLPLTGGLKRLDTDKLIF. CDR3 DNA: TGTGCCTTTAACCACCTTCCTCTTACTGGGGGATTGAAGAGGTTGGACACCGATAAACTCATCTTT.

This clone was seen a handful of times. TCRdb lists the protein of a much larger clone for this DNA, which differs at residue 5, so this is likely a read error; the protein given here is translated from the DNA itself. The chain carries TRAV38-2/DV8 and TRDJ1; the match to TRDD3 covers 8 bases. This CDR3 region has 19 residues. Trimming cost V 7 bases and J 0 bases; bases outside gene matches: 20. Germline lookup yields CDR1 TSESDYY and CDR2 QEAYKQQN. The CDR3 sequence is CAYFFYAVGGFGYTDKLIF. The CDR3 nucleotides read TGTGCTTATTTTTTCTACGCAGTTGGGGGATTTGGGTACACCGATAAACTCATCTTT.

About this clone itself: This likely stems from a read error, as it lies one base from a far larger clone. In the same sample, other DNA sequences code for this CDR3. The chain combines TRDV2 with TRDJ1, with 8 bases lining up with TRDD3. The length of the CDR3 is 15 residues. Germline V gene lookup returns CDR1 GEAIGNYY and CDR2 EKD. With 3 bases clipped from V and 2 bases from J, the junction kept 7 bases outside the gene matches. The CDR3 DNA is TGTGCCTGTGACCAATTGGGGATACTGACCGATAAACTCATCTTT. Translated: CACDQLGILTDKLIF.

This clone was observed a handful of times. The translation of this DNA and the TCRdb protein of a much larger clone differ at residue 8, probably owing to a read error; the protein shown here is translated from the DNA. The V call is TRDV2, the J call TRDJ1; 7 bases are a match to TRDD3. With 2 bases clipped from V and 0 bases from J, the junction kept 8 bases outside the gene matches. The germline V gene has CDR1 GEAIGNYY and CDR2 EKD. CDR3 length: 16 amino acids. The CDR3 DNA follows: TGTGCCTGTGACAAACTGGGGAAAACGTACACCGATAAACTCATCTTT. It translates to CACDKLGKTYTDKLIF.

This clone was seen a few times. V usage is TRDV1 and J usage is TRDJ1, with 13 bases matching TRDD3. The CDR3 is 20 amino acids. With V trimmed by 3 bases and J by 0 bases, 13 bases remained unmatched. Germline CDR1 and CDR2: TSWWSYY and QGS. CDR3 bases: TGTGCTCTTGGGGAGACGATCGCTTACTGGGGGATACGCTACACCGATAAACTCATCTTT. This sequence encodes CALGETIAYWGIRYTDKLIF.

Worth noting for this clone: A single base is all that separates this from a far larger clone, so a read error is likely. Other nucleotide sequences in the sample specify the same CDR3. V is TRDV2 and J is TRDJ1; D is uncertain. Between the trimmed V and J ends, which lost 3 bases and 2 bases, there was a span of 15 bases. The CDR3 extends over 15 amino acids. CDR1 and CDR2 (germline): GEAIGNYY, EKD. The CDR3 loop reads CACDSLNLGTDKLIF. The DNA for the CDR3 is TGTGCCTGTGACTCTCTGAATTTGGGTACCGATAAACTCATCTTT.

This clone was observed a handful of times. The mismatch at residue 11 between this DNA's translation and the TCRdb protein of a much larger clone likely reflects a read error; the protein shown is translated from the DNA. This chain connects TRDV2 to TRDJ3; 8 bases line up with TRDD3. Germline loops: CDR1 GEAIGNYY, CDR2 EKD. The CDR3 spans 17 residues. V dropped 1 base and J dropped 8; count of bases not matched to a gene: 9. CDR3 nucleotide sequence: TGTGCCTGTGACACTTTGGGGGATCGGAACAACACCCGACAGATGTTTTTC. It translates to CACDTLGDRNNTRQMFF.

This clone was seen many times. It differs at one base from a far larger clone, so likely a read error. This chain links TRDV2 with TRDJ1, with 8 bases fitting TRDD3. The germline CDR1 and CDR2 sequences are GEAIGNYY and EKD. The J segment lost 0 bases and the V segment lost 5 bases, leaving 7 bases of the junction unmatched. The CDR3 has 15 residues. The CDR3 nucleotides read TGTGCCTGTGGCAAGTTACTGGGGGACACCGATAAACTCATCTTT. It encodes CACGKLLGDTDKLIF.

The chain employs TRDV2 and TRDJ3; 8 bases agree with TRDD3. CDR1 and CDR2 (germline): GEAIGNYY, EKD. The CDR3 is made up of 19 amino acids. The V gene end was trimmed by 0 bases and the J gene end by 0 bases; junction bases not matched to a gene: 6. CDR3 nucleotides: TGTGCCTGTGACACCGGATACTGGGGGGGCTCCTGGGACACCCGACAGATGTTTTTC. The encoded protein is CACDTGYWGGSWDTRQMFF.

As regards this clone: The TCRdb record carries a much larger clone's protein, which differs from this DNA's translation at residue 17; a read error is the likely cause, and the protein listed here is the DNA translation. This chain connects TRDV2 to TRDJ1; 9 bases agree with TRDD3. The CDR3 contains 19 residues. Germline-derived CDR1 and CDR2 are GEAIGNYY and EKD. The CDR3 loop reads CACDRLLGETPNYTDKFIF. For the CDR3, the DNA is TGTGCCTGTGACAGATTACTGGGGGAGACTCCGAACTACACCGATAAATTCATCTTT.

Sample share makes this clone large. V gene TRDV2 combines with J gene TRDJ1; 10 bases match TRDD3. The length of the CDR3 is 19 residues. Trimming took 0 bases from V and 0 from J; bases not matched to a gene: 12. Germline CDR1 GEAIGNYY, CDR2 EKD. DNA for the CDR3: TGTGCCTGTGACACCATTTCTACTGGGGGATCCTCGTACACCGATAAACTCATCTTT. Residues: CACDTISTGGSSYTDKLIF.

This clone has just a few counts. The protein TCRdb gives is from a much larger clone and does not agree with this DNA's translation at residue 14, likely a read error; the protein shown here comes from the DNA. The chain uses TRDV1 and TRDJ1; a weak D match, TRDD3 (5 bases). This CDR3 contains 18 residues. The germline V gene has CDR1 TSWWSYY and CDR2 QGS. Trimming removed 1 base at V and 6 bases at J, with 24 bases between. CDR3 loop: CALGEREYAVLGPNKLIF. The DNA of the CDR3 is TGTGCTCTTGGGGAACGGGAATATGCGGTCCTGGGACCGAATAAACTCATCTTT.

As regards this clone: This likely stems from a read error, as it lies one base from a far larger clone. The same CDR3 is also encoded by other DNA sequences in this sample. V is TRDV2 and J is TRDJ1; the match to TRDD3 covers 10 bases. CDR1 is GEAIGNYY, CDR2 EKD, per germline. The length of the CDR3 is 20 residues. The CDR3 loop is CACDPVLGDRDIRYTDKLIF. In DNA form, the CDR3 reads TGTGCCTGTGACCCCGTCCTGGGGGATAGGGACATCCGATACACAGATAAACTCATCTTT.

There are a few counts of this clone. It is likely a read error: a sequence one base away is far more abundant. The chain employs TRDV2 and TRDJ1; 7 bases align to TRDD3. Trimming at V came to 3 bases and at J to 5 bases, leaving 35 bases not matched to a gene. CDR3 size: 23 residues. The germline V gene encodes CDR1 GEAIGNYY and CDR2 EKD. The CDR3 DNA sequence: TGTGCCTGTGACGTGGTAAGGTTGCCTTCTGCCGGGGGATGCGATGGCTTCGGGGATAAACTCATCTTT. Amino acids: CACDVVRLPSAGGCDGFGDKLIF.